The 7 T cell receptor beta chains listed next were all sequenced from one sample in a study of beta chain features in type 1 diabetes. Of the isolated RNA, all was reverse transcribed, and so the sequenced material was expressed TCRB transcripts. This table comes from immunoSEQ multiplex PCR, and its TCRdb copy is limited to in-frame clones, with some not included. In the table there are under 950,000 clones, roughly a sixth of which are singletons. Sequencing was done on a sample of naive CD4+ T cells from blood. The receptors were gathered from a woman under 30 in good health.

This clone was counted between two and nine times. CDR3 residues: CASSPYTGLAGGPYNEQFF. The CDR3 region has the DNA TGTGCCAGCAGCCCTTACACGGGACTAGCGGGAGGGCCTTACAATGAGCAGTTCTTC. The chain employs TRBV7-9 and TRBJ2-1; 16 nucleotides match TRBD2. J was trimmed by 4 bases and V by 5 bases; bases with no gene match: 11. CDR1 and CDR2 (germline): SEHNR, FQNEAQ (reference sequence). This CDR3 spans 19 amino acids.

The J gene is TRBJ2-7, the V gene TRBV20-1; D ambiguous. There are 10 residues in the CDR3. V was trimmed by 4 bases and J by 6 bases, leaving 7 bases between them. The V gene's germline CDR1 is DFQATT and CDR2 SNEGSKA (reference sequence). CDR3 protein: CSANKAEQYF. The DNA of the CDR3 is TGCAGTGCTAACAAGGCCGAGCAGTACTTC.

The chain employs TRBV4-1 and TRBJ1-5; D call uncertain. The V end lost 4 bases, the J end lost 7 bases, and 11 bases lay between the germline ends. Per germline, CDR1 MGHRA and CDR2 YSYEKL. The length of the CDR3 is 13 residues. CDR3 bases: TGCGCCAGCAGCCGCGTCGGTTCCCAGCCCCAGCATTTT. This codes for CASSRVGSQPQHF.

This clone was detected a few times. The chain carries TRBV7-2 and TRBJ2-7, with a possible D match to TRBD2 (5 bases). This CDR3 is 13 amino acids long. Trimming removed 5 bases at V and 3 bases at J, with 11 bases between. In germline, CDR1 is SGHTA, CDR2 FQGNSA. CDR3 protein: CASSHGEIYEQYF. The CDR3 DNA sequence: TGTGCCAGCAGCCACGGGGAAATCTACGAGCAGTACTTC.

The rearrangement links TRBV7-9 to TRBJ2-6; D might be TRBD2 (5 bases). The CDR3 runs to 19 residues. The V gene's germline CDR1 is SEHNR and CDR2 FQNEAQ (reference sequence). V was shortened by 5 bases and J by 0 bases, with 20 bases between the two germline ends. This CDR3 reads CASSHPSLADSSGANVLTF. The DNA of the CDR3 is TGTGCCAGCAGCCACCCCTCCCTGGCGGACTCCTCTGGGGCCAACGTCCTGACTTTC.

This chain uses TRBV20-1 with TRBJ2-1, with D possibly being TRBD2 (6 bases). The CDR3 loop spans 11 amino acids. Trimming took off 6 bases at V and 8 bases at J, with 11 bases between the two ends. Germline loops: CDR1 DFQATT, CDR2 SNEGSKA (reference sequence). CDR3 residues: CSAREWDEQFF. The CDR3 nucleotides are TGCAGTGCCCGGGAGTGGGATGAGCAGTTCTTC.

The sample holds a few counts of this clone. This chain connects TRBV10-3 to TRBJ2-7; D is undetermined. The V end lost 4 bases, the J end lost 1 base, and 8 bases lay between the germline ends. Germline V CDR1 and CDR2: ENHRY, SYGVKD. The CDR3 is 13 residues long. The CDR3 nucleotides read TGTGCCATCAGTGTGGCGGATTCCTACGAGCAGTACTTC. This encodes CAISVADSYEQYF.